What follows are 22 T cell receptor beta chains derived from one specimen sequenced in a study of CD8+CD57+ T cells in acquired aplastic anemia. All sequencing subjects had displayed CD8+CD57+ cell expansion on flow cytometry. The TCR beta profiling, which covered VDJ combination and CDR3 sequence, was carried out using genomic DNA as the template. TCRdb processed the reads anew with MiXCR; each CDR3 protein has one entry. The table lists 450,000 to 600,000 distinct CDR3 sequences, roughly a third of them singletons. The material sequenced was sorted CD4+, CD8+, or CD8+CD57+ T cells (not recorded which) from PBMCs. The receptor source for this set is a human donor with aplastic anemia.

This clonotype occurred many times. V is TRBV19 and J is TRBJ2-4; D is ambiguous. V dropped 3 bases and J dropped 5 bases, with 5 bases sitting between them. The CDR3 totals 12 residues. Germline V gene data show CDR1 as LNHDA and CDR2 as SQIVND (reference sequence). In DNA, the CDR3 is TGTGCCAGTAGTATTAGGGAAAACATTCAGTACTTC. Translated, it gives CASSIRENIQYF.

This clonotype appeared a single time. This chain connects TRBV30 to TRBJ2-3, with TRBD2 matching 8 bases. V was clipped by 4 bases and J by 0 bases; unmatched bases: 3. This CDR3 is 14 amino acids long. In germline, CDR1 is GTSNPN, CDR2 SVGIG (reference sequence). The CDR3 is CAWTSSGSTDTQYF. CDR3 DNA: TGTGCCTGGACGTCTAGCGGGAGCACAGATACGCAGTATTTT.

The chain carries TRBV20-1 and TRBJ2-1; 9 nucleotides agree with TRBD2. The germline gives CDR1 DFQATT, CDR2 SNEGSKA (reference sequence). This CDR3 contains 14 residues. V trimming: 3 bases; J trimming: 5 bases; junction bases outside the gene matches: 5. The CDR3 DNA follows: TGCAGTGCTAGGTGGCTAGCGGGGAACAATGAGCAGTTCTTC. Its protein product is CSARWLAGNNEQFF.

This clonotype appeared many times. The chain links TRBV29-1 to TRBJ2-3; 8 bases map to TRBD1. The CDR3 is made up of 15 amino acids. The J segment lost 2 bases and the V segment lost 7 bases, leaving 11 bases of the junction unmatched. From germline, CDR1 is SQVTM and CDR2 ANQGSEA. The CDR3 coding sequence is TGCAGCGCCCTGGGGGGACAGGAATACACAGATACGCAGTATTTT. This encodes CSALGGQEYTDTQYF.

This clonotype was recorded at least ten times. The chain has TRBV19 and TRBJ1-2, with TRBD1 identical over 9 bases. Germline values: CDR1 LNHDA, CDR2 SQIVND (reference sequence). V trimming: 7 bases; J trimming: 2 bases; junction bases outside the gene matches: 11. There are 16 residues in the CDR3. The CDR3 bases are TGTGCCAGTACCGATGGGACAGGGTCGAGAAACTATGGCTACACCTTC. It translates to CASTDGTGSRNYGYTF.

The table lists this clonotype with a few counts. This rearrangement joins TRBV2 to TRBJ2-2; 7 bases fit TRBD1. V lost 7 bases, J lost 6 bases, and 5 bases stayed unmatched. Germline V CDR1 and CDR2: SNHLY, FYNNEI. This CDR3 has 13 amino acids. The CDR3 region has the DNA TGTGCCAGCACCCCCACAGGGGCCGGGGAGCTGTTTTTT. It encodes CASTPTGAGELFF.

CDR3 region: CASRVTGSGNTIYF. DNA of the CDR3: TGTGCCAGCAGGGTCACAGGGTCTGGAAACACCATATATTTT. The rearrangement joins TRBV10-3 to TRBJ1-3; the D gene is possibly TRBD1 (6 bases). Trimming pared 10 bases from V and 1 base from J, leaving 14 bases between. The CDR3 is made up of 14 amino acids. Germline values: CDR1 ENHRY, CDR2 SYGVKD.

This clonotype was counted between two and nine times. A much larger clonotype is one base distant, so this may be a read error. V and J are TRBV9 and TRBJ1-6; no clear D. The germline V and J ends were trimmed by 0 bases and 5 bases, with 3 bases remaining between them. CDR1 SGDLS and CDR2 YYNGEE come from the germline V gene. The CDR3 is 13 residues long. The CDR3 DNA is TGTGCCAGCAGCGTAGGGGATAATTCACCCCTCCACTTT. It is translated as CASSVGDNSPLHF.

This clonotype was counted a few times. A read error may be the cause here, since a much bigger clone is one base away. This chain connects TRBV2 to TRBJ2-7; TRBD1 aligns across 9 bases. CDR1 is SNHLY and CDR2 is FYNNEI in the germline V gene. The CDR3 runs to 13 residues. The trim removed 8 bases at V and 7 bases at J, leaving 9 bases unmatched. The CDR3 sequence: CASPGQGIAEQYF. As DNA, the CDR3 is TGTGCCAGCCCTGGACAGGGGATTGCAGAGCAGTACTTC.

The rearrangement links TRBV11-2 to TRBJ1-2, with unresolved D. The CDR3 is made up of 16 amino acids. V lost 6 bases, J lost 0 bases, and 17 bases lay in between. CDR1 is SGHAT, CDR2 FQNNGV, per germline. CDR3 sequence: CASSSLRAVANYGYTF. The CDR3 coding sequence is TGTGCCAGCAGTTCCCTCCGGGCCGTAGCTAACTATGGCTACACCTTC.

The chain couples TRBV25-1 to TRBJ2-7; D is uncertain. In germline, CDR1 is MGHDK, CDR2 SYGVNS. V dropped 9 bases and J dropped 7 bases, with 19 bases sitting between them. This CDR3 has 13 amino acids. In DNA form, the CDR3 reads TGTGCCAGTAGTATTAGTCTGGGATCAGAGCAGTACTTC. This codes for CASSISLGSEQYF.

This clonotype was observed a few times. V and J are TRBV20-1 and TRBJ1-1; D is unclear. CDR1 DFQATT and CDR2 SNEGSKA come from the germline V gene (reference sequence). V was trimmed by 2 bases and J by 1 base, leaving 5 bases between them. The CDR3 runs 12 residues. The CDR3 DNA follows: TGCAGTGCTAGACTTGGGAACACTGAAGCTTTCTTT. Encoded protein: CSARLGNTEAFF.

In this sample, this clonotype turned up many times. The chain employs TRBV6-5 and TRBJ2-7, with D possibly matching TRBD1 (5 bases). CDR3 length: 14 amino acids. Germline V gene sequence: CDR1 MNHEY, CDR2 SVGAGI. The germline V and J ends were trimmed by 2 bases and 2 bases, with 10 bases remaining between them. The CDR3 protein is CASSYGGAAYEQYF. In DNA, the CDR3 is TGTGCCAGCAGTTACGGTGGGGCGGCCTACGAGCAGTACTTC.

This chain joins TRBV12-3 or TRBV12-4 and TRBJ1-3, with D possibly TRBD1 on 6 matching bases. The CDR3 is made up of 14 amino acids. Trimming cost V 5 bases and J 11 bases, with 19 bases left between them. This chain's CDR3 is CASSGERTEHAIYF. The CDR3 nucleotides are TGTGCCAGCAGTGGAGAGCGGACAGAACATGCCATATATTTT.

The chain links TRBV7-2 to TRBJ2-7; 8 bases line up with TRBD1. CDR1 and CDR2 (germline): SGHTA, FQGNSA. The CDR3 length is 14 residues. V gave up 8 bases and J gave up 3 bases; unmatched junction bases: 9. CDR3 amino acids: CASYSGTGYYEQYF. The CDR3 DNA reads TGTGCCAGCTACTCCGGGACAGGATACTACGAGCAGTACTTC.

In its sample, this clonotype was seen many times. The rearrangement joins TRBV2 to TRBJ2-2; D is perhaps TRBD1 (6 bases). From germline, CDR1 is SNHLY and CDR2 FYNNEI. Between the trimmed V and J ends, which lost 8 bases and 6 bases, there was a span of 13 bases. The CDR3 runs 13 residues. The CDR3 DNA is TGTGCCAGCCGGGAACAGGGCGCCGGGGAGCTGTTTTTT. Protein sequence: CASREQGAGELFF.

The table lists this clonotype with a few counts. The chain carries TRBV6-5 and TRBJ1-2; D is undetermined. The germline V gene encodes CDR1 MNHEY and CDR2 SVGAGI. V was cut by 4 bases and J by 2 bases, with 11 bases left in between. The CDR3 has 14 residues. The CDR3 region is CASSSLGPNYGYTF. The CDR3 region has the DNA TGTGCCAGCAGTTCACTCGGACCCAACTATGGCTACACCTTC.

The rearrangement uses TRBV6-1 and TRBJ1-2; D uncertain. There are 14 residues in the CDR3. CDR1 and CDR2 from the germline V gene are MNHNS and SASEGT. The germline V and J ends were trimmed by 6 bases and 8 bases, with 19 bases remaining between them. The CDR3, as DNA: TGTGCCAGCAGCCTCCCGGACGGAGAGGAGGGCTACACCTTC. Encoded protein: CASSLPDGEEGYTF.

The chain recombines TRBV7-8 with TRBJ1-1; 11 positions match TRBD1. The V gene's germline CDR1 is SGHVS and CDR2 FQNEAQ. The CDR3 has 15 residues. The V segment lost 5 bases and the J segment 5 bases; nucleotides outside the gene matches: 7. CDR3 loop: CASSTGQGAGTEAFF. CDR3 coding DNA: TGTGCCAGCAGCACTGGACAGGGGGCCGGGACTGAAGCTTTCTTT.

At least ten counts were recorded for this clonotype. The V gene is TRBV7-2, the J gene TRBJ2-3; unclear D gene. The CDR3 runs to 15 residues. Germline values: CDR1 SGHTA, CDR2 FQGNSA. V shed 0 bases and J shed 1 base, with 8 bases lying between them. DNA for the CDR3: TGTGCCAGCAGCTTAGCGCGTAGAGGCACAGATACGCAGTATTTT. Translation gives CASSLARRGTDTQYF.

Many counts were recorded for this clonotype. V and J are TRBV7-9 and TRBJ2-7; weak D call: TRBD1 (6 bases). CDR3 length: 13 residues. Germline V gene sequence: CDR1 SEHNR, CDR2 FQNEAQ (reference sequence). With 6 bases removed from V and 0 bases from J, the gap between germline ends came to 9 bases. The CDR3 nucleotides read TGTGCCAGCAGTTTGGACAGCTCCTACGAGCAGTACTTC. It is translated as CASSLDSSYEQYF.

Notes on this clonotype: A single base separates this from a much larger clone, so it may be a read error. Here the CDR3 omits its conserved ending phenylalanine or tryptophan, so a read error is the likely source. This rearrangement joins TRBV6-1 to TRBJ1-5, with 7 bases fitting TRBD1. After removal of 10 bases from V and 6 bases from J, the junction contained 9 bases not matched to a gene. The CDR3 totals 13 residues. The germline V gene has CDR1 MNHNS and CDR2 SASEGT. The CDR3 bases are TGTGCCACTACAGGGGATGGAGCTCAGCCCCAGCATCTT. Translating it yields CATTGDGAQPQHL.